This T cell receptor (beta chain) was obtained from a study of blood T cell repertoires in COVID-19. Overall study context: Acute and convalescent COVID-19 samples came from the United States, Italy and Spain.

Authors' analysis steps: Amplified reference gene primers provided the basis for estimating nucleated cell counts. Sequenced by immunoSEQ multiplex PCR; TCRdb stores in-frame clones only, minus some. V, J and clone size were drawn from that table, and D and trimming were deduced from the DNA. Among 450,000 or so clones listed, about 90% were seen once. Which cohort a participant joined came from the clinical history participants gave. Donors of Cohort 3 who recovered were those that had two negative PCRs, clearance, or symptom resolution. This TCR was recovered from a young man who had recovered from COVID-19. Sequencing used PBMCs or T cells enriched from blood (not recorded which).

DNA of the CDR3: TGTGCCTGGGGGGGGCACTATGGCTACACCTTC. Protein product: CAWGGHYGYTF. The chain has TRBV30 and TRBJ1-2; tentatively, D is TRBD1 (6 bases). This CDR3 region has 11 residues. The V gene lost 5 bases and the J gene lost 3 bases, with 7 bases spanning the gap. Germline values: CDR1 GTSNPN, CDR2 SVGIG (reference sequence).